Shown below are 25 T cell receptor beta chains from a single sample sequenced in a study of response to subunit inactivated influenza vaccine. In TCRdb, the RT-PCR reads were re-called with MiXCR into one record per CDR3 protein. This table has some 600,000 distinct CDR3 sequences, 11% to 15% appearing once. Sequenced here: PBMCs from blood, sampled approximately 15 days before vaccination. The receptor set was obtained from a man in his forties or fifties who received an inactivated influenza vaccine.

This chain uses TRBV20-1 with TRBJ1-1; possibly TRBD1 for D (6 bases). Looked up from germline, CDR1 is DFQATT and CDR2 is SNEGSKA (reference sequence). The V end was cut by 0 bases, the J end by 3 bases, with 11 bases between. The CDR3 is 14 residues long. CDR3 DNA sequence: TGCAGTGCTAGAGATCGGGGACAATACACTGAAGCTTTCTTT. Translation: CSARDRGQYTEAFF.

This clonotype was detected a few times. The chain has TRBV12-3 or TRBV12-4 and TRBJ2-7; no clear D gene. The CDR3 sequence is 15 residues long. With 5 bases removed from V and 5 bases from J, the gap between germline ends came to 19 bases. This CDR3 is CASSRALHMDDEQYF. CDR3 nucleotides: TGTGCCAGCAGTCGCGCGCTACACATGGATGACGAGCAGTACTTC.

V is TRBV6-2 or TRBV6-3 and J is TRBJ2-1; 13 bases are a match to TRBD2. This CDR3 has 18 residues. Germline V gene sequence: CDR1 MNHEY, CDR2 SVGEGT. Germline trimming cut 5 bases from V and 4 bases from J; bases unmatched to any gene: 11. The DNA of the CDR3 is TGTGCCAGCAGTCACTACCCACTAGCGGGGGGGCGGTACAATGAGCAGTTCTTC. Residues: CASSHYPLAGGRYNEQFF.

The V and J genes are TRBV19 and TRBJ2-7, with a weak D call TRBD1 (6 bases). Trimming cost V 4 bases and J 6 bases, with 16 bases left between them. CDR3 length equals 14 residues. CDR1 and CDR2 (germline): LNHDA, SQIVND (reference sequence). CDR3 in amino acids: CASSKGTRVTEQYF. DNA for the CDR3: TGTGCCAGTAGTAAAGGGACACGGGTAACCGAGCAGTACTTC. Complete variable domain (other parts from reference TRBV19 and TRBJ2-7): DGGITQSPKYLFRKEGQNVTLSCEQNLNHDAMYWYRQDPGQGLRLIYYSQIVNDFQKGDIAEGYSVSREKKESFPLTVTSAQKNPTAFYLCASSKGTRVTEQYFGPGTRLTVT.

The V call is TRBV18, the J call TRBJ2-2; D may correspond to TRBD1 or TRBD2 (6 bases each). The germline V and J ends were trimmed by 6 bases and 0 bases, with 17 bases remaining between them. The CDR3 spans 17 residues. Germline CDR1 and CDR2: KGHSH and LQKENI. The CDR3 DNA is TGTGCCAGCTCTACCCTGGGGGGCTTAACGAACACCGGGGAGCTGTTTTTT. Its translation is CASSTLGGLTNTGELFF.

This clonotype has just a few counts. The chain joins TRBV2 to TRBJ1-2; D is unresolved. This CDR3 has 14 residues. The germline gives CDR1 SNHLY, CDR2 FYNNEI. The V end lost 6 bases, the J end lost 4 bases, and 15 bases lay between the germline ends. This CDR3 is CASRYQGRTYGYTF. For the CDR3, the DNA is TGTGCCAGCAGGTACCAAGGGCGGACCTATGGCTACACCTTC.

The chain employs TRBV7-9 and TRBJ2-5; weak D call: TRBD1 (6 bases). V was clipped by 2 bases and J by 1 base, with 8 bases between them. The CDR3 spans 14 residues. Germline V CDR1 and CDR2: SEHNR, FQNEAQ (reference sequence). CDR3 residues: CASSLQQGQETQYF. Here the CDR3 DNA reads TGTGCCAGCAGCTTACAACAGGGCCAAGAGACCCAGTACTTC. Full variable domain (missing parts from reference TRBV7-9 and TRBJ2-5): DTGVSQNPRHKITKRGQNVTFRCDPISEHNRLYWYRQTLGQGPEFLTYFQNEAQLEKSRLLSDRFSAERPKGSFSTLEIQRTEQGDSAMYLCASSLQQGQETQYFGPGTRLLVL.

In this sample, this clonotype turned up a few times. This chain uses TRBV4-1 with TRBJ2-2; D is ambiguous. Germline lookup yields CDR1 MGHRA and CDR2 YSYEKL. CDR3 length: 13 amino acids. Trimming shortened V by 1 base and J by 6 bases, and 6 bases separated the two germline ends. Written as DNA, the CDR3 is TGCGCCAGCAGCCAAGTAGAAGCCGGGGAGCTGTTTTTT. It yields the protein CASSQVEAGELFF.

The J gene is TRBJ2-1, the V gene TRBV11-2; D possibly corresponds to TRBD1 (6 bases). V shed 0 bases and J shed 4 bases, with 19 bases lying between them. The CDR3 spans 18 residues. Germline V gene sequence: CDR1 SGHAT, CDR2 FQNNGV. CDR3 in DNA: TGTGCCAGCAGCTTAGATCGGGGAGACAGGTTTAGGTACAATGAGCAGTTCTTC. Translating it yields CASSLDRGDRFRYNEQFF.

This clonotype was recorded many times. The CDR3 here is CASSSGTSRTEAFF. The CDR3 DNA sequence: TGTGCCAGCAGCTCGGGAACCAGTCGCACTGAAGCTTTCTTT. The rearrangement links TRBV5-4 to TRBJ1-1; no definite D call. The germline V gene has CDR1 SGHNT and CDR2 YYREEE (reference sequence). V dropped 3 bases and J dropped 4 bases, with 13 bases sitting between them. There are 14 residues in the CDR3.

The chain joins TRBV4-3 to TRBJ2-7; TRBD1 might be the D (6 bases). Between the trimmed V and J ends, which lost 0 bases and 2 bases, there was a span of 11 bases. Germline V gene lookup returns CDR1 LGHNA and CDR2 YSLEER. The CDR3 has 15 residues. CDR3 in amino acids: CASSQDQGLTYEQYF. The CDR3 DNA follows: TGCGCCAGCAGCCAAGATCAGGGGCTGACCTACGAGCAGTACTTC.

This clonotype was observed at least ten times. The J gene is TRBJ2-3, the V gene TRBV5-5; D call uncertain. This CDR3 comprises 12 residues. CDR1 is SGHKS and CDR2 is YYEKEE in the germline V gene (reference sequence). Trimming left V 4 bases short and J 2 bases short, with 5 bases between. CDR3 protein: CASSHYTDTQYF. The CDR3 nucleotides read TGTGCCAGCAGCCACTACACAGATACGCAGTATTTT.

The chain links TRBV7-8 to TRBJ2-7; 9 bases fit TRBD2. After removal of 0 bases from V and 3 bases from J, the junction contained 9 bases not matched to a gene. The CDR3 sequence is 17 residues long. Germline CDR1 SGHVS, CDR2 FQNEAQ. The CDR3 nucleotides are TGTGCCAGCAGCTTAGCGGGAGGTAGCGGGAGACTCTACGAGCAGTACTTC. Protein sequence: CASSLAGGSGRLYEQYF.

CDR3 coding DNA: TGTGCCAGCAGCCAACCTACAGGGAACACTGAAGCTTTCTTT. This gives the protein CASSQPTGNTEAFF. This chain connects TRBV3-1 to TRBJ1-1; possibly TRBD1 for D (5 bases). This CDR3 is 14 amino acids long. Germline assignment: CDR1 LGHDT and CDR2 YNNKEL (reference sequence). Trimming cost V 2 bases and J 1 base, with 8 bases left between them. Looking up the rest from reference TRBV3-1 and TRBJ1-1 gives the full variable domain: DTAVSQTPKYLVTQMGNDKSIKCEQNLGHDTMYWYKQDSKKFLKIMFSYNNKELIINETVPNRFSPKSPDKAHLNLHINSLELGDSAVYFCASSQPTGNTEAFFGQGTRLTVV.

This clonotype was recorded many times. The CDR3 loop reads CSFTTVPKNIQYF. CDR3 nucleotide sequence: TGCAGTTTCACGACCGTGCCCAAAAACATTCAGTACTTC. The rearrangement joins TRBV20-1 to TRBJ2-4, with D hard to call. V was pared by 8 bases and J by 2 bases, with 13 bases between. This CDR3 is built from 13 residues. Germline V gene data show CDR1 as DFQATT and CDR2 as SNEGSKA (reference sequence).

This rearrangement joins TRBV4-2 to TRBJ2-5; the match to TRBD1 covers 10 bases. The CDR3 contains 15 residues. CDR1 is LGHNA, CDR2 YNFKEQ, per germline. Trimming removed 4 bases from V and 5 bases from J; junction bases left unmatched: 7. CDR3 sequence: CASSRGQGVLETQYF. CDR3 nucleotides: TGTGCCAGCAGCCGAGGACAGGGGGTTTTGGAGACCCAGTACTTC.

The chain has TRBV2 and TRBJ1-5; D gene unclear. The CDR3 is 13 residues long. Germline lookup yields CDR1 SNHLY and CDR2 FYNNEI. V dropped 7 bases and J dropped 4 bases, with 11 bases sitting between them. The DNA for the CDR3 is TGTGCCAGCAAGACCGGGCCTAATCAGCCCCAGCATTTT. Translating gives CASKTGPNQPQHF.

This clonotype has only a few counts. The chain combines TRBV6-5 with TRBJ1-6; D remains ambiguous. The V gene's germline CDR1 is MNHEY and CDR2 SVGAGI. The V and J ends lost 0 bases and 9 bases respectively, with 3 bases between them. The CDR3 totals 12 residues. CDR3 amino acids: CASSYSGSPLHF. CDR3 bases: TGTGCCAGCAGTTACTCTGGTTCACCCCTCCACTTT.

This clonotype was detected only a few times. The V call is TRBV5-1, the J call TRBJ2-7; 11 bases are a match to TRBD1. V shed 6 bases, J shed 5 bases, and the junction held 7 bases outside the gene matches. The CDR3 totals 14 residues. Germline assignment: CDR1 SGHRS and CDR2 YFSETQ. This chain's CDR3 is CASNIRTGGNEQYF. The CDR3 DNA sequence: TGCGCCAGCAACATAAGGACAGGGGGCAACGAGCAGTACTTC.

The chain employs TRBV20-1 and TRBJ2-1, with 13 bases fitting TRBD2. V dropped 1 base and J dropped 7; count of bases not matched to a gene: 4. Germline loops: CDR1 DFQATT, CDR2 SNEGSKA (reference sequence). The CDR3 loop spans 15 amino acids. The CDR3 region has the DNA TGCAGTGCTAGAGGGACTAGCGGGGGTCGGAATGAGCAGTTCTTC. It encodes CSARGTSGGRNEQFF.

Many counts were recorded for this clonotype. CDR3 DNA: TGTGCCAGCAGTTTTGTTTTTGGGGATGAGCAGTTCTTC. Residues: CASSFVFGDEQFF. This chain joins TRBV6-5 and TRBJ2-1; no definite D call. The CDR3 runs to 13 residues. Per the germline V gene, CDR1 is MNHEY and CDR2 is SVGAGI. Trimming took off 4 bases at V and 8 bases at J, with 12 bases between the two ends.

The chain is built from TRBV5-4 and TRBJ2-3; 8 positions agree with TRBD1. The CDR3 has 15 residues. CDR1 and CDR2 from the germline V gene are SGHNT and YYREEE (reference sequence). Losses at the gene ends were 3 bases for V and 6 bases for J; bases not matched to a gene: 9. The CDR3 loop is CASSSLTGGRDTQYF. The CDR3 bases are TGTGCCAGCAGCTCACTCACAGGGGGGAGGGATACGCAGTATTTT.

The sample holds a few counts of this clonotype. The CDR3 DNA follows: TGTGCCTGGAGTGTATTCACAGGCGCTTTCTTT. It yields the protein CAWSVFTGAFF. This chain uses TRBV30 with TRBJ1-1; a possible D gene is TRBD1 (5 bases). The CDR3 extends over 11 amino acids. The V gene lost 0 bases and the J gene lost 11 bases, with 10 bases spanning the gap. Looked up from germline, CDR1 is GTSNPN and CDR2 is SVGIG (reference sequence).

This clonotype was counted between two and nine times. V is TRBV5-4 and J is TRBJ1-5; D is possibly TRBD1 (5 bases). The V gene's germline CDR1 is SGHNT and CDR2 YYREEE (reference sequence). The V end was cut by 5 bases, the J end by 2 bases, with 14 bases between. The CDR3 loop spans 15 amino acids. CDR3 residues: CASSVGGGGNQPQHF. The CDR3 DNA sequence: TGTGCCAGCAGTGTCGGGGGAGGGGGCAATCAGCCCCAGCATTTT.

The chain employs TRBV6-1 and TRBJ2-7; a possible D gene is TRBD1 (6 bases). The V gene's germline CDR1 is MNHNS and CDR2 SASEGT. This CDR3 contains 15 residues. V gave up 6 bases and J gave up 0 bases, with 15 bases separating them. DNA of the CDR3: TGTGCCAGCAGCCCCGGGACAAGGGGCTCCTACGAGCAGTACTTC. It codes for CASSPGTRGSYEQYF.